This TCR beta chain was identified in a study of sequential checkpoint blockade in melanoma. Overall study context: Randomization was 1:1 between first-line nivolumab→ipilimumab and ipilimumab→nivolumab.

Measured with immunoSEQ multiplex PCR; TCRdb has only the in-frame clones, and not every one. The sample consists of under 15,000 clones, around 70% of them appearing once. Treatment of the sample: randomized to nivolumab then ipilimumab (arm A) or the reverse (arm B). None of the patients previously received DNA-damaging chemotherapy. Live CD3+CD8+ CD19− CD56− cells were sorted from PBMCs. Germline V gene lookup returns CDR1 SGDLS and CDR2 YYNGEE. V shed 3 bases and J 9 bases; nucleotides not matched to a gene: 15. There are 17 residues in the CDR3. V usage is TRBV9 and J usage is TRBJ2-2; 9 positions match TRBD2. This clonotype was obtained from a human donor with melanoma. The source was CD8+ T cells sorted from blood (inferred from file names), collected from a patient given nivolumab and ipilimumab in sequence. The DNA of the CDR3 is TGTGCCAGCAGCGGGAGTTTTAGCGGGAGAAGCAACAGGGAGCTGTTTTTT. This sequence encodes CASSGSFSGRSNRELFF. Complete variable domain (other parts from reference TRBV9 and TRBJ2-2): DSGVTQTPKHLITATGQRVTLRCSPRSGDLSVYWYQQSLDQGLQFLIQYYNGEERAKGNILERFSAQQFPDLHSELNLSSLELGDSALYFCASSGSFSGRSNRELFFGEGSRLTVL.